The 12 T cell receptor beta chains below all came from one sample that was sequenced in a study of shared clonotypes between healthy human individuals. Data came from immunoSEQ multiplex PCR; TCRdb stores just in-frame clones and leaves some out. Of around 2.3 million clones detected, 90% to 97% appear once; the ten largest clones hold over 0.1%. The sequencing sample was made of naive CD4+ T cells sorted from blood. As for subset: CD45RA+ positively selected. These receptors originate from a man younger than 35 in good health.

Note on this clone: Other DNA variants within this sample encode the same CDR3. The V and J genes are TRBV10-3 and TRBJ2-2; 9 bases agree with TRBD1. Germline-derived CDR1 and CDR2 are ENHRY and SYGVKD. The ends lost 6 bases at V and 2 bases at J; junction bases unmatched: 4. This CDR3 comprises 15 residues. The CDR3 loop reads CAISGDRANTGELFF. The CDR3 DNA sequence: TGTGCCATCAGCGGGGACAGGGCCAACACCGGGGAGCTGTTTTTT.

CDR3 sequence reads: CASSMRRAISNQPQHF. Here the CDR3 DNA reads TGTGCCAGTAGTATGCGCAGGGCGATATCCAATCAGCCCCAGCATTTT. This chain connects TRBV19 to TRBJ1-5, with D perhaps matching TRBD1 (5 bases). From germline, CDR1 is LNHDA and CDR2 SQIVND (reference sequence). V was pared by 3 bases and J by 3 bases, with 15 bases between. This CDR3 contains 16 residues.

This chain links TRBV12-5 with TRBJ1-1; D possibly corresponds to TRBD1 (5 bases). Germline assignment: CDR1 LGHNT and CDR2 FRNRAP. This CDR3 is built from 13 residues. With 6 bases removed from V and 1 base from J, the gap between germline ends came to 9 bases. CDR3 sequence (DNA): TGTGCTAGTGGAGGGGACTCGAACACTGAAGCTTTCTTT. This gives the protein CASGGDSNTEAFF.

In the case of this clone: At the DNA level, this CDR3 is encoded by other sequences in the same sample as well. This sequence joins TRBV5-4 and TRBJ1-1; no definite D call. V lost 0 bases to trimming and J lost 1 base, with 7 bases between them. Germline loops: CDR1 SGHNT, CDR2 YYREEE (reference sequence). CDR3 length: 14 amino acids. This CDR3 is CASSLGQPNTEAFF. In DNA form, the CDR3 reads TGTGCCAGCAGCTTGGGACAACCGAACACTGAAGCTTTCTTT.

The rearrangement joins TRBV5-1 to TRBJ1-1, with a possible D match to TRBD1 (5 bases). Germline CDR1 reads SGHRS; CDR2 reads YFSETQ. This CDR3 spans 17 amino acids. Trimming removed 0 bases from V and 0 bases from J, with 15 bases in between. The CDR3 nucleotides read TGCGCCAGCAGCTTGGCAGTGGGACGGACATTGAACACTGAAGCTTTCTTT. This translates into CASSLAVGRTLNTEAFF.

Only a few counts were recorded for this clone. The chain combines TRBV28 with TRBJ1-5; D gene unclear. Germline V gene data show CDR1 as MDHEN and CDR2 as SYDVKM. Trimming removed 6 bases from V and 0 bases from J, with 9 bases in between. This CDR3 has 14 amino acids. The CDR3: CASRLESSNQPQHF. For the CDR3, the DNA is TGTGCCAGCAGGCTAGAGAGTAGCAATCAGCCCCAGCATTTT.

The chain joins TRBV6-5 to TRBJ2-7; 7 bases agree with TRBD1. Germline CDR1 MNHEY, CDR2 SVGAGI. The CDR3 sequence is 15 residues long. Germline trimming cut 2 bases from V and 2 bases from J; bases unmatched to any gene: 6. The CDR3 coding sequence is TGTGCCAGCAGTTACCCGGGACAGTCGACCTACGAGCAGTACTTC. It specifies CASSYPGQSTYEQYF.

The V and J genes are TRBV29-1 and TRBJ1-2; TRBD1 aligns across 8 bases. Trimming removed 2 bases from V and 0 bases from J; junction bases left unmatched: 5. The germline gives CDR1 SQVTM, CDR2 ANQGSEA. The CDR3 extends over 15 amino acids. CDR3 protein: CSVEWATGANYGYTF. The CDR3 DNA is TGCAGCGTTGAATGGGCGACAGGGGCTAACTATGGCTACACCTTC.

The chain has TRBV5-4 and TRBJ2-1; 11 bases agree with TRBD1. The junction had 2 bases not matched to a gene; V was cut back by 0 bases and J by 3 bases. CDR3 length equals 16 residues. Germline lookup yields CDR1 SGHNT and CDR2 YYREEE (reference sequence). CDR3 DNA: TGTGCCAGCAGCTTGGGAGGGACAGGGGGCTACAATGAGCAGTTCTTC. Translation: CASSLGGTGGYNEQFF.

The chain combines TRBV18 with TRBJ2-2; TRBD1 matches at 10 bases. The CDR3 is 16 residues long. The junction had 4 bases not matched to a gene; V was cut back by 3 bases and J by 3 bases. CDR1 is KGHSH, CDR2 LQKENI, per germline. DNA for the CDR3: TGTGCCAGCTCACCCCGGGACAGGGGTGACACCGGGGAGCTGTTTTTT. Residues: CASSPRDRGDTGELFF.

The chain has TRBV19 and TRBJ2-3, with unresolved D. CDR1 is LNHDA, CDR2 SQIVND, per germline (reference sequence). This CDR3 has 13 residues. V shed 2 bases and J shed 7 bases, with 10 bases lying between them. CDR3 sequence (DNA): TGTGCCAGTAGTATAACCCCGATGCATACGCAGTATTTT. Translation gives CASSITPMHTQYF. Complete variable domain (other parts from reference TRBV19 and TRBJ2-3): DGGITQSPKYLFRKEGQNVTLSCEQNLNHDAMYWYRQDPGQGLRLIYYSQIVNDFQKGDIAEGYSVSREKKESFPLTVTSAQKNPTAFYLCASSITPMHTQYFGPGTRLTVL.

V is TRBV7-3 and J is TRBJ2-7; tentative D call: TRBD2 (6 bases). V was cut by 5 bases and J by 4 bases, with 9 bases left in between. This CDR3 is built from 12 residues. Germline V gene data show CDR1 as SGHTA and CDR2 as FQGTGA. Here the CDR3 reads CASSTGLYEQYF. In DNA form, the CDR3 reads TGTGCCAGCAGCACCGGACTATACGAGCAGTACTTC. Full variable domain (remainder filled in from reference TRBV7-3 and TRBJ2-7): GAGVSQTPSNKVTEKGKYVELRCDPISGHTALYWYRQSLGQGPEFLIYFQGTGAADDSGLPNDRFFAVRPEGSVSTLKIQRTERGDSAVYLCASSTGLYEQYFGPGTRLTVT.